Shown below are 21 T cell receptor beta chains from a single sample sequenced in a study of blood T cell repertoires in COVID-19 (dated by TCRdb to between 2020 and 2021). The protocol used for the library was the immunoSEQ multiplex PCR assay. As stored in TCRdb, this immuneACCESS dataset retains in-frame rearrangements with V and J assigned. A fraction of the clones does not appear; measured against another copy, unresolved V genes explain less than half of the discrepancy, and the remainder lacks a known reason. The sample table contains approximately 70,000 clones; only one count was recorded for about 80% of them. The ten largest clones capture about 4.4% of the sample. Sequences were obtained from peripheral blood. These receptors all stem from a woman in her sixties with acute or convalescent COVID-19.

The V gene is TRBV18, the J gene TRBJ1-1, with a tentative D call TRBD1 (5 bases). Germline CDR1 and CDR2: KGHSH and LQKENI. CDR3 size: 14 residues. V was cut by 3 bases and J by 6 bases, with 14 bases left in between. For the CDR3, the DNA is TGTGCCAGCTCACCGCAACAGGTTTCCGCTGAAGCTTTCTTT. Translation: CASSPQQVSAEAFF.

The V gene is TRBV11-3, the J gene TRBJ2-6; D remains ambiguous. The CDR3 covers 13 residues. Germline-derived CDR1 and CDR2 are SGHNT and YENEEA. V lost 4 bases, J lost 2 bases, and 3 bases lay in between. The chain's CDR3 is CASSSPGANVLTF. CDR3 DNA: TGTGCCAGCAGCTCTCCTGGGGCCAACGTCCTGACTTTC.

This sequence joins TRBV5-1 and TRBJ2-7, with 10 bases aligning to TRBD1. CDR3 length: 18 amino acids. CDR1 is SGHRS and CDR2 is YFSETQ in the germline V gene. With V trimmed by 4 bases and J by 0 bases, 13 bases remained unmatched. CDR3 residues: CASSMTGTGVRSSYEQYF. CDR3 nucleotides: TGCGCCAGCAGCATGACCGGGACAGGGGTCCGAAGCTCCTACGAGCAGTACTTC.

The rearrangement links TRBV6-6 to TRBJ1-1, with TRBD1 identical over 7 bases. This CDR3 spans 16 amino acids. The germline gives CDR1 MNHNY, CDR2 SVGAGI (reference sequence). V lost 6 bases to trimming and J lost 0 bases; unmatched junction nucleotides: 10. For the CDR3, the DNA is TGTGCCAGCAGCCGGCGACAGGGAATGATGAACACTGAAGCTTTCTTT. This translates into CASSRRQGMMNTEAFF.

Of note for this clone: Different DNA sequences within this sample yield the same CDR3. The chain couples TRBV12-3 or TRBV12-4 to TRBJ1-2; perhaps TRBD1 as D (5 bases). The V end lost 3 bases, the J end lost 7 bases, and 6 bases lay between the germline ends. CDR3 length: 11 amino acids. The CDR3 coding sequence is TGTGCCAGCAGTTTCGGGGGTGGCTACACCTTC. It yields the protein CASSFGGGYTF.

This chain uses TRBV6-5 with TRBJ1-2; 8 bases line up with TRBD1. This CDR3 region has 12 residues. J lost 7 bases, V lost 7 bases, and 5 bases had no gene match. Looked up from germline, CDR1 is MNHEY and CDR2 is SVGAGI. Here the CDR3 DNA reads TGTGCCAGCACCACGGACAGGGTTGGCTACACCTTC. Translation gives CASTTDRVGYTF.

The chain is built from TRBV6-1 and TRBJ2-2, with D maybe TRBD2 (6 bases). The CDR3 totals 15 residues. From germline, CDR1 is MNHNS and CDR2 SASEGT. Trimming removed 3 bases at V and 6 bases at J, with 14 bases between. In DNA, the CDR3 is TGTGCCAGCAGTGAGTTGGGGGGACTCCCCGGGGAGCTGTTTTTT. Protein sequence: CASSELGGLPGELFF.

This sequence joins TRBV29-1 and TRBJ1-2; 7 bases are a match to TRBD1. The germline V gene encodes CDR1 SQVTM and CDR2 ANQGSEA. The CDR3 contains 13 residues. J lost 6 bases, V lost 6 bases, and 10 bases had no gene match. The CDR3 sequence is CSVSLNTGDGYTF. CDR3 sequence (DNA): TGCAGCGTGTCCTTAAACACAGGGGATGGCTACACCTTC.

The chain has TRBV15 and TRBJ1-3; TRBD1 matches 8 bases. CDR1 is LNHNV and CDR2 is YYDKDF in the germline V gene (reference sequence). The CDR3 contains 18 residues. The J segment lost 1 base and the V segment lost 2 bases, leaving 10 bases of the junction unmatched. This CDR3 reads CATSRPDLDRVSGNTIYF. CDR3 DNA sequence: TGTGCCACCAGCAGACCCGATTTGGACAGGGTGTCTGGAAACACCATATATTTT.

The chain carries TRBV18 and TRBJ2-7; 7 bases match TRBD1. The germline CDR1 and CDR2 sequences are KGHSH and LQKENI. CDR3 size: 13 residues. The junction had 7 bases not matched to a gene; V was cut back by 6 bases and J by 5 bases. CDR3 sequence: CASSPGDSHEQYF. The CDR3, as DNA: TGTGCCAGCTCTCCTGGGGACAGCCACGAGCAGTACTTC.

The V and J genes are TRBV6-6 and TRBJ2-3; 8 nucleotides line up with TRBD2. From germline, CDR1 is MNHNY and CDR2 SVGAGI (reference sequence). This CDR3 region has 16 residues. After removal of 0 bases from V and 6 bases from J, the junction contained 8 bases not matched to a gene. Here the CDR3 reads CASSYSSGGTWDTQYF. The CDR3 DNA reads as TGTGCCAGCAGTTACTCGAGCGGGGGTACTTGGGATACGCAGTATTTT.

Here the CDR3 reads CASSIFGLTEAFF. The DNA of the CDR3 is TGTGCCAGTAGTATTTTCGGACTAACTGAAGCTTTCTTT. V is TRBV19 and J is TRBJ1-1; D not certain. The V end was cut by 3 bases, the J end by 5 bases, with 10 bases between. The CDR3 loop spans 13 amino acids. Germline CDR1 LNHDA, CDR2 SQIVND (reference sequence).

As regards this clone: The sample carries other DNA sequences with the same CDR3. V and J are TRBV6-5 and TRBJ1-4, with TRBD1 as a possible D gene (6 bases). This CDR3 is built from 14 residues. The germline V gene encodes CDR1 MNHEY and CDR2 SVGAGI. The V gene lost 4 bases and the J gene lost 2 bases, with 8 bases spanning the gap. Here the CDR3 reads CASSFGQTNEKLFF. The DNA of the CDR3 is TGTGCCAGCAGTTTTGGACAGACTAATGAAAAACTGTTTTTT.

This clone was observed a handful of times. J is TRBJ2-1 and V is TRBV11-3, with 10 bases lining up with TRBD2. The CDR3 length is 16 residues. V was clipped by 1 base and J by 8 bases; unmatched bases: 8. The V gene's germline CDR1 is SGHNT and CDR2 YENEEA. The CDR3 DNA reads as TGTGCCAGCAGCTTAGGTGGGAGCGGGGGGGCCGATGAGCAGTTCTTC. This gives the protein CASSLGGSGGADEQFF.

The gene calls are TRBV7-6 and TRBJ1-6; no firm D call. Deletions cut 1 base from V and 8 bases from J, with 18 bases between. Germline assignment: CDR1 SGHVS and CDR2 FNYEAQ. This CDR3 has 17 residues. CDR3 in DNA: TGTGCCAGCAGCTTAGGGTTGGGTTCCCTGGGCCATTCACCCCTCCACTTT. Its translation is CASSLGLGSLGHSPLHF.

The chain is built from TRBV7-9 and TRBJ1-1, with D perhaps TRBD1 (6 bases). This CDR3 is built from 14 residues. The germline V gene encodes CDR1 SEHNR and CDR2 FQNEAQ (reference sequence). V dropped 4 bases and J dropped 0 bases, with 9 bases sitting between them. CDR3 sequence (DNA): TGTGCCAGCAGCTCGGACAGTATGAACACTGAAGCTTTCTTT. It codes for CASSSDSMNTEAFF. Supplemented by reference TRBV7-9 and TRBJ1-1, the full variable domain reads DTGVSQNPRHKITKRGQNVTFRCDPISEHNRLYWYRQTLGQGPEFLTYFQNEAQLEKSRLLSDRFSAERPKGSFSTLEIQRTEQGDSAMYLCASSSDSMNTEAFFGQGTRLTVV.

This sequence joins TRBV7-2 and TRBJ2-1; D not resolved. From germline, CDR1 is SGHTA and CDR2 FQGNSA. Trimming cost V 5 bases and J 0 bases, with 11 bases left between them. The CDR3 covers 15 residues. The CDR3 DNA follows: TGTGCCAGCAGCCCCGACTCGCGCTCCTACAATGAGCAGTTCTTC. Amino acids: CASSPDSRSYNEQFF.

In this sample, this clone turned up a few times. This specimen includes other DNA sequences encoding the same CDR3. This chain connects TRBV6-1 to TRBJ1-6; D is perhaps TRBD1 (6 bases). Trimming pared 0 bases from V and 9 bases from J, leaving 12 bases between. CDR3 length: 15 amino acids. Germline CDR1 MNHNS, CDR2 SASEGT. The CDR3 loop is CASSEAPQGSSPLHF. CDR3 DNA sequence: TGTGCCAGCAGTGAAGCCCCTCAGGGGAGTTCACCCCTCCACTTT.

V usage is TRBV18 and J usage is TRBJ2-3, with 13 bases identical to TRBD2. Germline CDR1 reads KGHSH; CDR2 reads LQKENI. The V gene end was trimmed by 2 bases and the J gene end by 2 bases; junction bases not matched to a gene: 7. The CDR3 extends over 18 amino acids. The CDR3: CASSPRLAGGQITDTQYF. In DNA form, the CDR3 reads TGTGCCAGCTCACCAAGACTAGCGGGGGGCCAAATCACAGATACGCAGTATTTT.

This clone was seen a handful of times. The rearrangement links TRBV29-1 to TRBJ2-7; TRBD1 matches 10 bases. The trim removed 7 bases at V and 2 bases at J, leaving 5 bases unmatched. Per the germline V gene, CDR1 is SQVTM and CDR2 is ANQGSEA. There are 13 residues in the CDR3. As DNA, the CDR3 is TGCAGCGCCGGGACAGGGGTTACCTACGAGCAGTACTTC. Translation: CSAGTGVTYEQYF.

The rearrangement uses TRBV18 and TRBJ2-5; 9 positions match TRBD2. Germline-derived CDR1 and CDR2 are KGHSH and LQKENI. The CDR3 loop spans 14 amino acids. J lost 1 base, V lost 4 bases, and 1 base had no gene match. The CDR3, as DNA: TGTGCCAGCTCACTGCGGGGGGGCCAAGAGACCCAGTACTTC. It encodes CASSLRGGQETQYF.